These 4 T cell receptor beta chains came from one sample sequenced in a study of CXCR3-negative and CXCR3-positive naive CD8 T cells. UMI-labeled TRB cDNA libraries were prepared by 5' RACE. TCRdb reprocessed the 5' RACE reads and reports one entry per CDR3 protein, with no DNA. Recorded here are roughly 110,000 distinct CDR3 sequences; the top ten clones represent about 0.34%. These receptors' targets are unknown. Study-level results: Against CXCR3-negative naive cells, CXCR3-positive naive cells showed more hydrophobic TRB CDR3s.

Material: naive CXCR3+ CD8+ T cells from blood. The subset here: CD45RO-CCR7+CD27+CD95- naive CD8+ T cells expressing CXCR3 (TNR3+). All receptors derive from a human donor in good health. Some clones in this sample may be carry-over from other donors' samples.

This sequence joins TRBV29-1 and TRBJ2-7; TCRdb indicates TRBD1, and absent DNA this call remains unverified. Germline V gives CDR1 SQVTM, CDR2 ANQGSEA. This CDR3 contains 13 residues. Here the CDR3 reads CSVGGGSSYEQYF.

The chain combines TRBV7-3 with TRBJ2-3; TCRdb's D gene call, TRBD1, goes unchecked for lack of DNA. Germline CDR1 and CDR2: SGHTA and FQGTGA. This CDR3 region has 18 residues. The CDR3 region is CASSPQLRGTGDGDTQYF.

The V and J genes are TRBV13 and TRBJ1-6; checking the TCRdb D call of TRBD1 is not possible without DNA. Germline lookup yields CDR1 PRHDT and CDR2 FYEKMQ (reference sequence). The CDR3 has 16 residues. The CDR3: CASSLTGTGVDSPLHF.

The V and J genes are TRBV28 and TRBJ2-1; the D call of TRBD2 rests on TCRdb alone, since no DNA is present to check it. The germline V gene has CDR1 MDHEN and CDR2 SYDVKM. This CDR3 contains 20 residues. This chain's CDR3 is CASSFRGLAGGPASYNEQFF.